This T cell receptor (beta chain) appears in the sequencing data of a study of T cell responses to AZD1222 COVID-19 vaccine. Overall study results and limits: Repertoires were sampled only after the peak T cell response. Nearly half of spike-specific TCRs reportedly target unmutated variant regions.

On this clone itself: Its antigen is not known.

TCRdb keeps only in-frame clones here, not all; method: immunoSEQ multiplex PCR. The table has 100,000 to 120,000 clones, roughly nine tenths seen once. V was pared by 5 bases and J by 11 bases, with 12 bases between. This CDR3 comprises 12 residues. From germline, CDR1 is SGHNT and CDR2 YENEEA. This TCR was sampled from an adult in good health. V and J are TRBV11-3 and TRBJ2-2; unclear D gene. Here the sequenced sample was peripheral blood, taken on day 0 of MenACWY control vaccination. CDR3 region: CASSAGGAELFF. CDR3 DNA sequence: TGTGCCAGCAGCGCAGGCGGCGCCGAGCTGTTTTTT.